The sample holds a few counts of the clone carrying this T cell receptor beta chain. Gene-specific TRAV and TRBV primers were used for first-strand cDNA, covering alpha and beta chains. With a constant-region primer and a V-primer adapter, TCRs were subjected to around 18 PCR cycles of amplification. TCRdb fed the reads into MiXCR, producing one record per CDR3 protein. This sample carries thousands of distinct CDR3 sequences, approximately 53% of them seen once, and the ten largest clones take more than 9.5%. CDR1 is DFQATT and CDR2 is SNEGSKA in the germline V gene (reference sequence). With 6 bases removed from V and 2 bases from J, the gap between germline ends came to 9 bases. The length of the CDR3 is 12 residues. The data were taken from a study of low-dose radiotherapy and immunotherapy resistance in tumors. Donors were dosed with nivolumab and ipilimumab; they also received aspirin, low-dose cyclophosphamide and low-dose radiotherapy.

The chain couples TRBV20-1 to TRBJ2-3; D not certain. The clonotype was recovered from a human donor with advanced metastatic prostate, ovarian, gallbladder or colorectal cancer (not recorded which). This table probably holds off-target reads from a library built for another chain. For the CDR3, the DNA is TGCAGTGCAATGGGGAACACAGATACGCAGTATTTT. Protein sequence: CSAMGNTDTQYF.